The clone carrying this T cell receptor (beta chain) was seen a single time. The ends lost 4 bases at V and 4 bases at J; junction bases unmatched: 6. Germline lookup yields CDR1 SNHLY and CDR2 FYNNEI. There are 15 residues in the CDR3. The data were taken from a study of blood T cell repertoires in COVID-19. Study-level background: The United States, Italy and Spain provided the acute and convalescent COVID-19 samples.

Original handling: How many nucleated cells were present was estimated from reference gene primer amplification. The protocol was immunoSEQ multiplex PCR, while the TCRdb copy is restricted to in-frame clones and leaves out a portion. V and J calls and clone size come straight from that table; D and trimming were deduced from the DNA. The table lists around 97,000 clones, roughly 85% of them singletons. J is TRBJ2-1 and V is TRBV2; TRBD2 aligns across 8 bases. Sequenced material: peripheral blood. The clonotype originates from a man aged 45-60 years in a cohort sampled during active COVID-19. CDR3: CASSGRGGRYNEQFF. CDR3 sequence (DNA): TGTGCCAGCAGTGGACGGGGGGGCAGGTACAATGAGCAGTTCTTC.